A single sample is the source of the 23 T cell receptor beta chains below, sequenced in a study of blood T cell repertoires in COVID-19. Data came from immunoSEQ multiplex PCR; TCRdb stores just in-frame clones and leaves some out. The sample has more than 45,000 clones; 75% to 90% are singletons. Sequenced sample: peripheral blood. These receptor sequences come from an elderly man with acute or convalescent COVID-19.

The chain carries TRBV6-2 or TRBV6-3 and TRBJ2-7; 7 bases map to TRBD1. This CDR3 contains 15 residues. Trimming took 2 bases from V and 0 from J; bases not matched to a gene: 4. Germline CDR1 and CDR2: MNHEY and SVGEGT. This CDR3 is CASSYATGSSYEQYF. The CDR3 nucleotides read TGTGCCAGCAGTTACGCGACAGGGAGCTCCTACGAGCAGTACTTC.

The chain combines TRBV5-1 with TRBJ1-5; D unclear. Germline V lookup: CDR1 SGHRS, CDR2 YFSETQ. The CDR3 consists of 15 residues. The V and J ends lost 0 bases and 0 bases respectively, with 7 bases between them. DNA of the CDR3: TGCGCCAGCAGCTTGGGGGCCCATAGCAATCAGCCCCAGCATTTT. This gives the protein CASSLGAHSNQPQHF.

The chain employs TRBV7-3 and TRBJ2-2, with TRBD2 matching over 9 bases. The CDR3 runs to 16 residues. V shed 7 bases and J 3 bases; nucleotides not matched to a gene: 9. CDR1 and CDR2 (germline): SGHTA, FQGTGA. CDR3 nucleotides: TGTGCCAGCACCGATAGGTCTAGCGGGGACACCGGGGAGCTGTTTTTT. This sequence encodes CASTDRSSGDTGELFF.

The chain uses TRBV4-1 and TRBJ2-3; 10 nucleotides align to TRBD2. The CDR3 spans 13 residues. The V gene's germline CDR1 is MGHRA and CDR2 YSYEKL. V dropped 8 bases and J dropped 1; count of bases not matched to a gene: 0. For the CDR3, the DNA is TGCGCCAGCGGACTAGCGGGCACAGATACGCAGTATTTT. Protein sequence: CASGLAGTDTQYF.

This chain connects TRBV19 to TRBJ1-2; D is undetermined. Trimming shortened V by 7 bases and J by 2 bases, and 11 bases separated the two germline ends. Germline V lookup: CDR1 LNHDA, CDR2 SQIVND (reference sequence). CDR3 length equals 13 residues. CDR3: CASTPRENYGYTF. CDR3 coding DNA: TGTGCCAGTACTCCGAGGGAAAACTATGGCTACACCTTC.

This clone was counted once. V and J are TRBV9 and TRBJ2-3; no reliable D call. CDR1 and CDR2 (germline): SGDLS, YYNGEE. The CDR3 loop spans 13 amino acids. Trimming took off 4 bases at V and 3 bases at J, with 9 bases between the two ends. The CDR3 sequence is CASSSGQTDTQYF. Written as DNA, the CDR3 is TGTGCCAGCAGCTCGGGTCAGACAGATACGCAGTATTTT. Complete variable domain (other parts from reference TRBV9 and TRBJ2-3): DSGVTQTPKHLITATGQRVTLRCSPRSGDLSVYWYQQSLDQGLQFLIQYYNGEERAKGNILERFSAQQFPDLHSELNLSSLELGDSALYFCASSSGQTDTQYFGPGTRLTVL.

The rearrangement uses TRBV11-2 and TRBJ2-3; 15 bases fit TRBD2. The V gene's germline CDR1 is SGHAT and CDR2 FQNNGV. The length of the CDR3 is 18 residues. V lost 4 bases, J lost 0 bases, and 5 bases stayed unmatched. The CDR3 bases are TGTGCCAGCAGCTCCGGGACTAGCGGGGGGCCTAGCACAGATACGCAGTATTTT. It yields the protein CASSSGTSGGPSTDTQYF. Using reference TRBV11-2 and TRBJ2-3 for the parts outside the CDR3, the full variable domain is EAGVAQSPRYKIIEKRQSVAFWCNPISGHATLYWYQQILGQGPKLLIQFQNNGVVDDSQLPKDRFSAERLKGVDSTLKIQPAKLEDSAVYLCASSSGTSGGPSTDTQYFGPGTRLTVL.

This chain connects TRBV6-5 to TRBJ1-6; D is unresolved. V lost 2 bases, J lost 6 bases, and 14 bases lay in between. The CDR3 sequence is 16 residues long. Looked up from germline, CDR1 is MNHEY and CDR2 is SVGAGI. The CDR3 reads CASSYPSRDRNSPLHF. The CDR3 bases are TGTGCCAGCAGTTACCCAAGCCGGGATCGTAATTCACCCCTCCACTTT.

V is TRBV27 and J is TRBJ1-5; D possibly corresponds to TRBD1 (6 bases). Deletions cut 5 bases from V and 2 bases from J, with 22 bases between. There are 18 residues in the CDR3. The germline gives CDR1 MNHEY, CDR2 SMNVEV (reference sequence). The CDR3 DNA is TGTGCCAGCAGTCCTCGACAGGTCCCTATGCATGGCAATCAGCCCCAGCATTTT. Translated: CASSPRQVPMHGNQPQHF.

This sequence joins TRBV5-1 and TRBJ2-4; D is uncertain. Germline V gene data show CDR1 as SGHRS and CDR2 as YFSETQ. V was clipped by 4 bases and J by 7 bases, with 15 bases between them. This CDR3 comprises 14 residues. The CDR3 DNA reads TGCGCCAGCAGCCCTGGCGGCGCGTATAACATTCAGTACTTC. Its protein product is CASSPGGAYNIQYF.

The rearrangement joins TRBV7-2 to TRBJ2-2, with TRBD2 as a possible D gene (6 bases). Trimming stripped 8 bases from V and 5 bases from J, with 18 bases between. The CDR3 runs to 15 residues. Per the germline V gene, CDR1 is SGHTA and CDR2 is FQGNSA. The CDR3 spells CASSRGGTKTGELFF. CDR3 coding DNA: TGTGCCAGCTCTCGGGGAGGAACAAAGACCGGGGAGCTGTTTTTT.

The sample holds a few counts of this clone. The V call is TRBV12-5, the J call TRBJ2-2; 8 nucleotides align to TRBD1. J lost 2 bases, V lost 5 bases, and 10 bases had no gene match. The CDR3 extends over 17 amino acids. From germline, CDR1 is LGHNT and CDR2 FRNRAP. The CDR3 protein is CASGTPRTGPNTGELFF. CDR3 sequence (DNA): TGTGCTAGTGGTACGCCAAGGACAGGGCCCAACACCGGGGAGCTGTTTTTT.

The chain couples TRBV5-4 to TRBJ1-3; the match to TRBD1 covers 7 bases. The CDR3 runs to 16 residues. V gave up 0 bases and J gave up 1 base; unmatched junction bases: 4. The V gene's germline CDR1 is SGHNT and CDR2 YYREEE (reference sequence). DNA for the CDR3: TGTGCCAGCAGCTTGGCCAGGGGGGCGTCTGGAAACACCATATATTTT. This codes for CASSLARGASGNTIYF.

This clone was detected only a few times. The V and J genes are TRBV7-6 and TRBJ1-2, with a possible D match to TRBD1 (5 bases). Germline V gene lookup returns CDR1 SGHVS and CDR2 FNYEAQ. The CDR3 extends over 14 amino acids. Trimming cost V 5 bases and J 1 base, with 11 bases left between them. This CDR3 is CASSPADSNYGYTF. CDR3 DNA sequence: TGTGCCAGCAGCCCCGCCGACAGTAACTATGGCTACACCTTC.

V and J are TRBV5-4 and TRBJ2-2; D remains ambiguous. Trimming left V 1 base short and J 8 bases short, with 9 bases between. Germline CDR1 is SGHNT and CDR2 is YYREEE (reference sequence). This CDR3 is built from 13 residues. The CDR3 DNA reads TGTGCCAGCAGCTTGCAATCAGAAGGGGAGCTGTTTTTT. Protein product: CASSLQSEGELFF.

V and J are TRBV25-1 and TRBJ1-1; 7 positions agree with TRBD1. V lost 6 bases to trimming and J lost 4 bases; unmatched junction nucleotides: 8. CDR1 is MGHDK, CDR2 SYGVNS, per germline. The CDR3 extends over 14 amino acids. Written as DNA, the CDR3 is TGTGCCAGCAGGGCCCCCACAGGGGTCACTGAAGCTTTCTTT. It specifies CASRAPTGVTEAFF.

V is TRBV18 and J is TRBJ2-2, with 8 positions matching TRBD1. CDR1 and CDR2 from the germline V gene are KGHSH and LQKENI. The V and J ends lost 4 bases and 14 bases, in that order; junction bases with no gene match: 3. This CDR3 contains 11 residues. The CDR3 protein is CASSLGQGLFF. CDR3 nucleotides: TGTGCCAGCTCACTTGGACAGGGTCTGTTTTTT.

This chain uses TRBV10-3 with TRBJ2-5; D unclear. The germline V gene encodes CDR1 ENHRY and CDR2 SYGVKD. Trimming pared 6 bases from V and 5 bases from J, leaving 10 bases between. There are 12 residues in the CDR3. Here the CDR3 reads CAISSRSETQYF. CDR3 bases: TGTGCCATCAGCTCCCGGAGTGAGACCCAGTACTTC.

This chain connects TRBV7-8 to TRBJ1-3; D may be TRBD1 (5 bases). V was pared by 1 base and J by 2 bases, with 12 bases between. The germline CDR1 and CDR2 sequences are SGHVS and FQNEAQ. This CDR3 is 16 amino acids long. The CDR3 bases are TGTGCCAGCAGCTTAGGCGCCGGGGGAGCTGGAAACACCATATATTTT. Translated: CASSLGAGGAGNTIYF.

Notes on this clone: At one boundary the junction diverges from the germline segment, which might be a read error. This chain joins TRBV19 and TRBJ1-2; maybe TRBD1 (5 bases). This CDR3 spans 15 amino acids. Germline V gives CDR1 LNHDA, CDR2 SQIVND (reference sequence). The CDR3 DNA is TGTGCCGGTAGCAAAACTGGGGCAGAGAACTATGGCTACACCTTC. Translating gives CAGSKTGAENYGYTF.

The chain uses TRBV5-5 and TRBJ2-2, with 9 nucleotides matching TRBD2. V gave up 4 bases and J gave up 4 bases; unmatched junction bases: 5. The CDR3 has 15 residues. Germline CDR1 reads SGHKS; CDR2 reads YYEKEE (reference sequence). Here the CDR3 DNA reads TGTGCCAGCAGCCAAGCGGGGGGTGGCACCGGGGAGCTGTTTTTT. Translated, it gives CASSQAGGGTGELFF.

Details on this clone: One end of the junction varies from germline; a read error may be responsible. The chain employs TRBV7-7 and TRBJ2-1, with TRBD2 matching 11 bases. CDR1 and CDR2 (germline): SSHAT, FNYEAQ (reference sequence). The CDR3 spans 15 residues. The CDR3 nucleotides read TGTGCTAGCAGCTTACTAGCGGGGGAATACAATGAGCAGTTCTTC. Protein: CASSLLAGEYNEQFF.

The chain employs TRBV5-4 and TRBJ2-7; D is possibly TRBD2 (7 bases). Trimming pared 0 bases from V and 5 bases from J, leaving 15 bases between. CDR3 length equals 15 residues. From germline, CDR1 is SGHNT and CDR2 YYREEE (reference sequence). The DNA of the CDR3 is TGTGCCAGCAGCTTGGTGGGGGGGGCCCTCCACGAGCAGTACTTC. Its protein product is CASSLVGGALHEQYF.